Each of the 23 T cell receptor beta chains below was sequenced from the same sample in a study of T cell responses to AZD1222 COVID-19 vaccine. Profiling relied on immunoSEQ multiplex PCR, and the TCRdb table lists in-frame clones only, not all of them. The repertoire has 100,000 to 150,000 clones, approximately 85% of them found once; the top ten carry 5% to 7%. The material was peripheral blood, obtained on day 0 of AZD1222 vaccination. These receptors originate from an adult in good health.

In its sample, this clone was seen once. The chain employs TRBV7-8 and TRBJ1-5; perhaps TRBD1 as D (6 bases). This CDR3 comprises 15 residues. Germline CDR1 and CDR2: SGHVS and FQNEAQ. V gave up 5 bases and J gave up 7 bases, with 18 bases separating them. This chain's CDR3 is CASSPFTGSRQPQHF. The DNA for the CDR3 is TGTGCCAGCAGCCCGTTCACAGGGTCGAGGCAGCCCCAGCATTTT.

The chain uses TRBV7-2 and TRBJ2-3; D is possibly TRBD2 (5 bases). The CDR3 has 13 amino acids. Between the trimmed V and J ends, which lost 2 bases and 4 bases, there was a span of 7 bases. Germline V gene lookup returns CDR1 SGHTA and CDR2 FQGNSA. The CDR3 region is CASSLRESDTQYF. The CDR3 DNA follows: TGTGCCAGCAGCTTACGGGAATCAGATACGCAGTATTTT.

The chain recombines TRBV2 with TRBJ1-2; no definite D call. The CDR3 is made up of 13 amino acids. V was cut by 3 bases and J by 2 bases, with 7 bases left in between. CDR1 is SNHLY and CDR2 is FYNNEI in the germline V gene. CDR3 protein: CASSEAENYGYTF. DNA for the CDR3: TGTGCCAGCAGTGAGGCGGAGAACTATGGCTACACCTTC.

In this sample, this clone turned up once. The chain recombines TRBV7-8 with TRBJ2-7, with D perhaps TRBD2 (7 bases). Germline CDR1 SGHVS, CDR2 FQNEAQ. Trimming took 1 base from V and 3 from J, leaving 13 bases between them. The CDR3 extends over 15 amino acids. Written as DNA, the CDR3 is TGTGCCAGCAGCTTAGAGGCGGGGGCCAGCTACGAGCAGTACTTC. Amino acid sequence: CASSLEAGASYEQYF.

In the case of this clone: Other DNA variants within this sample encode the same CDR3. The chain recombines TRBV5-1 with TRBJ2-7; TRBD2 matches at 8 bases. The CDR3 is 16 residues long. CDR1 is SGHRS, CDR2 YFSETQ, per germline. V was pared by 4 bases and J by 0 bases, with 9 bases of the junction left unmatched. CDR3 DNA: TGCGCCAGCAGCCGTTTGGGGAGCGGGGGCTCCTACGAGCAGTACTTC. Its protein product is CASSRLGSGGSYEQYF.

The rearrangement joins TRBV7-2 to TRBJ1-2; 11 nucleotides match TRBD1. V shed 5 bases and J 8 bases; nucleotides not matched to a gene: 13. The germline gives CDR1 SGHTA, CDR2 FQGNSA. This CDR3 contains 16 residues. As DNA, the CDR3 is TGTGCCAGCAGCCTAAGACCCGGACAGGGGGCGCGAGGCTACACCTTC. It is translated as CASSLRPGQGARGYTF. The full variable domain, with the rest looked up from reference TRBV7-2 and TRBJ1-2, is GAGVSQSPSNKVTEKGKDVELRCDPISGHTALYWYRQSLGQGLEFLIYFQGNSAPDKSGLPSDRFSAERTGGSVSTLTIQRTQQEDSAVYLCASSLRPGQGARGYTFGSGTRLTVV.

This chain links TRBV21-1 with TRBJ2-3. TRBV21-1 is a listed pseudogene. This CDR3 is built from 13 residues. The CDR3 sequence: CASSSNITDTQYF. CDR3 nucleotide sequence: TGTGCCAGCAGTTCCAATATCACAGATACGCAGTATTTT.

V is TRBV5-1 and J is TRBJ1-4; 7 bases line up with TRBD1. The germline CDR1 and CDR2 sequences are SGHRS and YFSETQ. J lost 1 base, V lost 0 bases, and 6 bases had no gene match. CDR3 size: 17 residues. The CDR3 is CASSLGPGGRTNEKLFF. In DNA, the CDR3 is TGCGCCAGCAGCTTGGGCCCAGGGGGAAGAACTAATGAAAAACTGTTTTTT.

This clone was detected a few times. Here the CDR3 reads CASSLFRINPNQPQHF. The CDR3 nucleotides are TGTGCCAGCAGTTTATTTCGCATAAACCCCAATCAGCCCCAGCATTTT. The rearrangement joins TRBV28 to TRBJ1-5; D gene unclear. Germline V CDR1 and CDR2: MDHEN, SYDVKM. Trimming removed 1 base at V and 3 bases at J, with 13 bases between. The CDR3 length is 16 residues.

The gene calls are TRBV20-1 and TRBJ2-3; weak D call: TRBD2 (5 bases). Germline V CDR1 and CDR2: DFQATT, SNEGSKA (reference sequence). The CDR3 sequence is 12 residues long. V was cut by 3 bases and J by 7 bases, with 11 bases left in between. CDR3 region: CSASTRRNTQYF. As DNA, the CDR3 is TGCAGTGCTAGTACTAGGAGAAATACGCAGTATTTT.

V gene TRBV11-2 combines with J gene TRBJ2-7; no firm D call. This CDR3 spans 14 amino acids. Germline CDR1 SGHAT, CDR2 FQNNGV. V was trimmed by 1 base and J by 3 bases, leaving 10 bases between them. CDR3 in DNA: TGTGCCAGCAGCTTAGTAAGGTTGGGCTACGAGCAGTACTTC. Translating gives CASSLVRLGYEQYF.

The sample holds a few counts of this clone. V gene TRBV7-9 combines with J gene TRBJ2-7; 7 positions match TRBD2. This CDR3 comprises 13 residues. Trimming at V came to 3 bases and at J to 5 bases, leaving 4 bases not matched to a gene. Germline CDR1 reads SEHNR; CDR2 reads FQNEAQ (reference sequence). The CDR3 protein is CASSFLGGNEQYF. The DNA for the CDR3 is TGTGCCAGCAGCTTCCTGGGGGGGAACGAGCAGTACTTC. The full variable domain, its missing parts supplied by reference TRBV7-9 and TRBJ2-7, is DTGVSQNPRHKITKRGQNVTFRCDPISEHNRLYWYRQTLGQGPEFLTYFQNEAQLEKSRLLSDRFSAERPKGSFSTLEIQRTEQGDSAMYLCASSFLGGNEQYFGPGTRLTVT.

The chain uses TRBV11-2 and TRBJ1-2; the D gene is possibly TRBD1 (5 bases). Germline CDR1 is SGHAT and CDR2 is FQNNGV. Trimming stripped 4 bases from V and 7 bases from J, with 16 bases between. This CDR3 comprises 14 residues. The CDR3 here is CASSSGGSGSGYTF. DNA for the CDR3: TGTGCCAGCAGCTCGGGGGGGTCAGGGTCTGGCTACACCTTC.

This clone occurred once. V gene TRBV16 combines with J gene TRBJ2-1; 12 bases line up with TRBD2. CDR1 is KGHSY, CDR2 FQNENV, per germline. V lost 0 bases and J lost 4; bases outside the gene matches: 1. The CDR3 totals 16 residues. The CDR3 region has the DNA TGTGCCAGCAGCCAATCGACTAGCGGGGGTTACAATGAGCAGTTCTTC. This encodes CASSQSTSGGYNEQFF.

The CDR3 loop reads CASSENTGELFF. The DNA for the CDR3 is TGTGCCAGCTCAGAAAACACCGGGGAGCTGTTTTTT. This chain joins TRBV18 and TRBJ2-2; unclear D gene. This CDR3 comprises 12 residues. The germline V gene encodes CDR1 KGHSH and CDR2 LQKENI. V was cut by 5 bases and J by 2 bases, with 3 bases left in between.

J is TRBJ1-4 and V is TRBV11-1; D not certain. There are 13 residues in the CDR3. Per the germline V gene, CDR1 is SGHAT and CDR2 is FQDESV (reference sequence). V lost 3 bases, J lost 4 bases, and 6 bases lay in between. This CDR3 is CASSLENNEKLFF. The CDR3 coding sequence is TGTGCCAGCAGCTTGGAAAATAATGAAAAACTGTTTTTT.

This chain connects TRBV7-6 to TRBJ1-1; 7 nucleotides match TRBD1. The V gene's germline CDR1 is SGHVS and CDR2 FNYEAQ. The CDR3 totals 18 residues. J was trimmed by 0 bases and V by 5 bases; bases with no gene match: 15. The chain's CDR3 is CASSPLRAGGSMNTEAFF. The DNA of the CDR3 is TGTGCCAGCAGCCCCCTCCGGGCAGGGGGATCCATGAACACTGAAGCTTTCTTT.

The DNA of the CDR3 is TGTGCCAGCAGCCCACGGGACACCAGTAAGCAGTACTTC. It specifies CASSPRDTSKQYF. The chain uses TRBV7-9 and TRBJ2-7; D is perhaps TRBD1 (6 bases). Germline V gene sequence: CDR1 SEHNR, CDR2 FQNEAQ (reference sequence). The ends were cut back, 5 bases at V and 8 bases at J, with 16 bases in the middle. CDR3 length: 13 residues.

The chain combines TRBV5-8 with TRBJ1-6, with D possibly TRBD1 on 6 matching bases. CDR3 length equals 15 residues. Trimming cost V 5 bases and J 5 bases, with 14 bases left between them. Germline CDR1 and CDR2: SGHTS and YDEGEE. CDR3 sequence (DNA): TGTGCCAGCAGTCGGGCCGGGGACAATAATTCACCCCTCCACTTT. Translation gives CASSRAGDNNSPLHF.

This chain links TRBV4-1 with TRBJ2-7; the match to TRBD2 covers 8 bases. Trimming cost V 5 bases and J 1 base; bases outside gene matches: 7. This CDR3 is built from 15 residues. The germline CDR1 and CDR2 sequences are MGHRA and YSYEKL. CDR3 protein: CASSDPGLESYEQYF. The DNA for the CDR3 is TGCGCCAGCAGCGATCCGGGACTAGAATCCTACGAGCAGTACTTC.

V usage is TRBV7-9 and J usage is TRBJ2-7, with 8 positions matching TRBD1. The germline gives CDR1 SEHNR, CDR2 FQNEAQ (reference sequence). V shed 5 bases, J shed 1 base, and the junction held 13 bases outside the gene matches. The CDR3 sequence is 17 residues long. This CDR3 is CASSPFPGGANSYEQYF. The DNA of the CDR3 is TGTGCCAGCAGCCCGTTTCCAGGGGGCGCAAATTCCTACGAGCAGTACTTC. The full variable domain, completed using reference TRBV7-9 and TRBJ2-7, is DTGVSQNPRHKITKRGQNVTFRCDPISEHNRLYWYRQTLGQGPEFLTYFQNEAQLEKSRLLSDRFSAERPKGSFSTLEIQRTEQGDSAMYLCASSPFPGGANSYEQYFGPGTRLTVT.

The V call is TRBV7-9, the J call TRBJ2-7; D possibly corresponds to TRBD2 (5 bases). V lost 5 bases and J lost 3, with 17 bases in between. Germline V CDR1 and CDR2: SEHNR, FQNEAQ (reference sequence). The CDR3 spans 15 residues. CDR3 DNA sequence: TGTGCCAGCAGCGCCGGGGTGCAGGCGGGCTACGAGCAGTACTTC. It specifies CASSAGVQAGYEQYF.

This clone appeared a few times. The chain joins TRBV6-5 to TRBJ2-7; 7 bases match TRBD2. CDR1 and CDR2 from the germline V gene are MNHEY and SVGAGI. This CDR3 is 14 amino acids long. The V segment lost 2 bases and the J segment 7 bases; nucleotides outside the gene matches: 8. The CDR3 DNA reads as TGTGCCAGCAGTTACGGAAGCGGGGTTGGTGAGCAGTACTTC. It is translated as CASSYGSGVGEQYF.